This entry concerns a single T cell receptor (beta chain). The data were produced by immunoSEQ multiplex PCR, yet TCRdb's version contains in-frame clones alone and is incomplete. This table holds fewer than 15,000 clones, about 35% found once. Plates contained approximately 200,000 CFSE-labeled responder cells and approximately 200,000 irradiated, violet-dye-labeled stimulator cells. Germline CDR1 and CDR2: LNHDA and SQIVND (reference sequence). V lost 6 bases, J lost 1 base, and 7 bases lay in between. The CDR3 spans 13 residues. The data were taken from a study of graft-versus-host responses after intestinal transplantation. Turning to the study itself: Each recipient received anti-thymocyte globulin induction, then tacrolimus and steroids for around 3 years.

The material sequenced was alloreactive CD8+ T cells from a mixed lymphocyte reaction culture, taken before intestinal transplant. Regarding subset: CFSE-low proliferating T cells sorted from roughly six-day pre-transplant mixed lymphocyte reaction (GvH or HvG direction). V and J are TRBV19 and TRBJ1-3, with D unclear. The TCR comes from a human patient who received an intestinal transplant. The CDR3 spells CASRPGSGNTIYF. CDR3 coding DNA: TGTGCCAGTAGGCCGGGTTCTGGAAACACCATATATTTT.